The 27 T cell receptor beta chains below were found in one sample sequenced in a study of blood T cells in healthy people across ages. A second PCR, run for about 6 to 12 cycles, used a sample-barcoded 5' primer plus a J-beta primer mix. TCRdb called the 5' RACE reads again in MiXCR, with one record for every CDR3 protein. This table has about 2 million distinct CDR3 sequences, around 48% appearing once. Source material: blood. The receptors here all came from a woman aged 40 to 50 in good health.

This chain connects TRBV15 to TRBJ2-5, with 12 bases identical to TRBD2. The CDR3 sequence is 20 residues long. Germline V gives CDR1 LNHNV, CDR2 YYDKDF (reference sequence). V shed 0 bases and J 5 bases; nucleotides not matched to a gene: 16. CDR3 nucleotide sequence: TGTGCCACCAGCAGAGATATGCTAGCGGGGGGGCCAGTCATAATGGAGACCCAGTACTTC. Translated, it gives CATSRDMLAGGPVIMETQYF.

This clonotype has a single count. The V and J genes are TRBV10-3 and TRBJ1-1, with D maybe TRBD1 (6 bases). Trimming shortened V by 8 bases and J by 0 bases, and 13 bases separated the two germline ends. Germline V gives CDR1 ENHRY, CDR2 SYGVKD. This CDR3 spans 14 amino acids. CDR3 residues: CAISGVGMNTEAFF. As DNA, the CDR3 is TGTGCCATCTCAGGGGTTGGCATGAACACTGAAGCTTTCTTT.

This sequence joins TRBV29-1 and TRBJ2-7, with 8 bases fitting TRBD2. The V gene end was trimmed by 6 bases and the J gene end by 3 bases; junction bases not matched to a gene: 4. This CDR3 comprises 12 residues. From germline, CDR1 is SQVTM and CDR2 ANQGSEA. CDR3 sequence: CSVSGGGYEQYF. The CDR3 region has the DNA TGCAGCGTGTCCGGGGGGGGCTACGAGCAGTACTTC.

The chain joins TRBV29-1 to TRBJ2-4; D is uncertain. The CDR3 has 13 residues. The germline CDR1 and CDR2 sequences are SQVTM and ANQGSEA. V was trimmed by 6 bases and J by 3 bases, leaving 12 bases between them. CDR3 in amino acids: CSVLFFGKNIQYF. The CDR3 DNA follows: TGCAGCGTGTTATTCTTCGGCAAAAACATTCAGTACTTC.

CDR3 bases: TGCAGTGCTCAGATTTTGACGGCCGTCGACTACACCTTC. Protein: CSAQILTAVDYTF. This chain uses TRBV20-1 with TRBJ1-2; no reliable D call. The CDR3 extends over 13 amino acids. The V end was cut by 5 bases, the J end by 10 bases, with 20 bases between. From germline, CDR1 is DFQATT and CDR2 SNEGSKA (reference sequence).

This clonotype was counted only a few times. The chain uses TRBV20-1 and TRBJ2-7, with a tentative D call TRBD2 (7 bases). V lost 6 bases and J 5 bases, leaving 20 bases between the germline ends. CDR1 is DFQATT, CDR2 SNEGSKA, per germline (reference sequence). This CDR3 region has 14 residues. The CDR3: CSAESGGAHHEQYF. CDR3 coding DNA: TGCAGTGCCGAAAGTGGGGGGGCACATCACGAGCAGTACTTC.

The table lists this clonotype with a few counts. The rearrangement uses TRBV20-1 and TRBJ2-1, with D perhaps TRBD2 (6 bases). CDR1 is DFQATT and CDR2 is SNEGSKA in the germline V gene (reference sequence). V lost 7 bases, J lost 3 bases, and 10 bases lay in between. The CDR3 totals 12 residues. In DNA form, the CDR3 reads TGCAGTGGATACGGGGGCTACAATGAGCAGTTCTTC. This codes for CSGYGGYNEQFF.

V is TRBV5-6 and J is TRBJ2-1, with D perhaps matching TRBD1 (5 bases). CDR1 SGHDT and CDR2 YYEEEE come from the germline V gene. The CDR3 totals 15 residues. Trimming removed 1 base from V and 5 bases from J, with 13 bases in between. This CDR3 reads CASSLLSGQNNEQFF. Here the CDR3 DNA reads TGTGCCAGCAGCTTGTTGTCAGGGCAGAACAATGAGCAGTTCTTC.

This sequence joins TRBV20-1 and TRBJ1-2, with 8 nucleotides matching TRBD1. CDR3 length: 12 residues. Germline assignment: CDR1 DFQATT and CDR2 SNEGSKA (reference sequence). V lost 6 bases to trimming and J lost 8 bases; unmatched junction nucleotides: 8. DNA for the CDR3: TGCAGTGCGAAACCCGGGACAGGCGGCTACACCTTC. As protein: CSAKPGTGGYTF.

The rearrangement joins TRBV20-1 to TRBJ2-1; tentative D call: TRBD2 (6 bases). CDR1 and CDR2 (germline): DFQATT, SNEGSKA (reference sequence). This CDR3 has 13 residues. V dropped 5 bases and J dropped 6 bases, with 14 bases sitting between them. CDR3 sequence: CSAVEPGLNEQFF. The CDR3 nucleotides are TGCAGTGCTGTAGAACCGGGACTCAATGAGCAGTTCTTC.

The chain carries TRBV15 and TRBJ1-6; D unresolved. Between the trimmed V and J ends, which lost 2 bases and 9 bases, there was a span of 26 bases. The germline gives CDR1 LNHNV, CDR2 YYDKDF (reference sequence). The CDR3 has 19 amino acids. CDR3 sequence reads: CATSRLFALAGSRGSPLHF. Here the CDR3 DNA reads TGTGCCACCAGCAGATTGTTTGCCCTCGCCGGGTCAAGAGGTTCACCCCTCCACTTT.

The chain is built from TRBV7-8 and TRBJ2-5; D is undetermined. There are 11 residues in the CDR3. Germline assignment: CDR1 SGHVS and CDR2 FQNEAQ. With 5 bases removed from V and 11 bases from J, the gap between germline ends came to 12 bases. The CDR3 nucleotides are TGTGCCAGCAGCAAACTGAATGAGCAGTACTTC. Its protein product is CASSKLNEQYF.

The rearrangement uses TRBV11-2 and TRBJ2-6, with 10 nucleotides matching TRBD1. CDR3 length equals 20 residues. With 1 base clipped from V and 0 bases from J, the junction kept 9 bases outside the gene matches. CDR1 and CDR2 (germline): SGHAT, FQNNGV. The chain's CDR3 is CASSLVFRTGGVSGANVLTF. The CDR3 DNA reads as TGTGCCAGCAGCTTAGTTTTCAGGACAGGGGGTGTCTCTGGGGCCAACGTCCTGACTTTC.

The gene calls are TRBV7-2 and TRBJ1-6, with 8 nucleotides matching TRBD1. The CDR3 is made up of 17 amino acids. V lost 3 bases and J lost 6; bases outside the gene matches: 10. The germline V gene encodes CDR1 SGHTA and CDR2 FQGNSA. CDR3 sequence reads: CASSFQGAPSINSPLHF. The CDR3 coding sequence is TGTGCCAGCAGCTTTCAGGGGGCCCCATCTATTAATTCACCCCTCCACTTT. The variable domain in full, completed from reference TRBV7-2 and TRBJ1-6, reads GAGVSQSPSNKVTEKGKDVELRCDPISGHTALYWYRQSLGQGLEFLIYFQGNSAPDKSGLPSDRFSAERTGGSVSTLTIQRTQQEDSAVYLCASSFQGAPSINSPLHFGNGTRLTVT.

This sequence joins TRBV20-1 and TRBJ2-1; D uncertain. V lost 5 bases and J lost 5, with 13 bases in between. In germline, CDR1 is DFQATT, CDR2 SNEGSKA (reference sequence). This CDR3 spans 13 amino acids. CDR3 DNA sequence: TGCAGTGCTTCGCTCGGGCAGCACAATGAGCAGTTCTTC. Translation: CSASLGQHNEQFF.

This clonotype was recorded at least ten times. The chain uses TRBV5-1 and TRBJ2-7; D gene unclear. V lost 4 bases, J lost 3 bases, and 8 bases lay in between. CDR3 length: 12 amino acids. The germline V gene has CDR1 SGHRS and CDR2 YFSETQ. The CDR3 reads CASSDGRYEQYF. CDR3 DNA: TGCGCCAGCAGCGACGGACGCTACGAGCAGTACTTC.

The rearrangement joins TRBV5-1 to TRBJ2-3; D is possibly TRBD1 (5 bases). This CDR3 has 16 amino acids. V was pared by 1 base and J by 2 bases, with 14 bases between. In germline, CDR1 is SGHRS, CDR2 YFSETQ. Here the CDR3 reads CASSLNGHYITDTQYF. CDR3 DNA: TGCGCCAGCAGCTTGAACGGACACTACATCACAGATACGCAGTATTTT.

This clonotype was observed once. CDR3 DNA: TGTGCCAGCAGTGAAAGGGAGGGCGGGAATTCACCCCTCCACTTT. It translates to CASSEREGGNSPLHF. The rearrangement uses TRBV6-1 and TRBJ1-6; no clear D gene. With 2 bases removed from V and 7 bases from J, the gap between germline ends came to 12 bases. The CDR3 consists of 15 residues. Germline CDR1 reads MNHNS; CDR2 reads SASEGT.

The chain links TRBV3-1 to TRBJ2-7; D gene uncertain. Trimming took 2 bases from V and 1 from J, leaving 12 bases between them. Germline loops: CDR1 LGHDT, CDR2 YNNKEL (reference sequence). This CDR3 is built from 15 residues. The CDR3 protein is CASSQSLLESYEQYF. CDR3 bases: TGTGCCAGCAGCCAATCACTCCTGGAGTCCTACGAGCAGTACTTC.

This clonotype appeared a few times. The rearrangement joins TRBV2 to TRBJ1-1; D is undetermined. This CDR3 is built from 14 residues. CDR1 is SNHLY, CDR2 FYNNEI, per germline. Trimming took 4 bases from V and 1 from J, leaving 10 bases between them. CDR3 bases: TGTGCCAGCAGTGTAGCGGGGAAGAACACTGAAGCTTTCTTT. As protein: CASSVAGKNTEAFF.

This clonotype was counted a few times. The chain links TRBV27 to TRBJ1-5; D possibly corresponds to TRBD1 (6 bases). V lost 5 bases to trimming and J lost 4 bases, with 15 bases between them. The CDR3 sequence is 15 residues long. The germline CDR1 and CDR2 sequences are MNHEY and SMNVEV (reference sequence). DNA of the CDR3: TGTGCCAGCAGTCCCGACAGGAGTTCAAATCAGCCCCAGCATTTT. Protein sequence: CASSPDRSSNQPQHF.

The rearrangement links TRBV28 to TRBJ2-7; D might be TRBD1 (6 bases). In germline, CDR1 is MDHEN, CDR2 SYDVKM. The CDR3 contains 14 residues. The germline V and J ends were trimmed by 5 bases and 2 bases, with 13 bases remaining between them. CDR3 residues: CASSAQGQTYEQYF. CDR3 sequence (DNA): TGTGCCAGCAGTGCTCAGGGACAAACCTACGAGCAGTACTTC.

The CDR3, as DNA: TGTGCCAGCGGGGGGGCCGGGACAGGGGGCGTTAACTATGGCTACACCTTC. Protein: CASGGAGTGGVNYGYTF. The chain is built from TRBV25-1 and TRBJ1-2; 12 bases are a match to TRBD1. Trimming took 8 bases from V and 1 from J; bases not matched to a gene: 11. CDR1 MGHDK and CDR2 SYGVNS come from the germline V gene. This CDR3 has 17 amino acids.

The chain uses TRBV18 and TRBJ2-1; 8 positions agree with TRBD2. Per germline, CDR1 KGHSH and CDR2 LQKENI. The V segment lost 2 bases and the J segment 2 bases; nucleotides outside the gene matches: 5. The CDR3 consists of 16 residues. CDR3 in DNA: TGTGCCAGCTCACCATCCGCGGGGGGAGCCTACAATGAGCAGTTCTTC. Its translation: CASSPSAGGAYNEQFF.

The rearrangement uses TRBV6-5 and TRBJ2-1; D unresolved. Trimming left V 6 bases short and J 2 bases short, with 14 bases between. Germline assignment: CDR1 MNHEY and CDR2 SVGAGI. The CDR3 has 15 residues. Here the CDR3 reads CASSRTAVTYNEQFF. The CDR3, as DNA: TGTGCCAGCAGCCGCACGGCAGTCACCTACAATGAGCAGTTCTTC.

The chain combines TRBV27 with TRBJ1-2, with TRBD1 matching over 8 bases. The CDR3 has 16 amino acids. Per germline, CDR1 MNHEY and CDR2 SMNVEV (reference sequence). V lost 3 bases and J lost 7; bases outside the gene matches: 13. The CDR3 sequence is CASSFSPWTGTSGYTF. The CDR3 DNA follows: TGTGCCAGCAGTTTCTCTCCTTGGACAGGGACGAGTGGCTACACCTTC.

The chain is built from TRBV6-5 and TRBJ2-7, with no clear D. The V end lost 8 bases, the J end lost 1 base, and 9 bases lay between the germline ends. Per germline, CDR1 MNHEY and CDR2 SVGAGI. The CDR3 totals 12 residues. CDR3 nucleotide sequence: TGTGCCAGCGGATGGAGTTCCTACGAGCAGTACTTC. Protein: CASGWSSYEQYF.